This T cell receptor beta chain was sequenced in a study of T-cell memory formation after mild COVID-19. Trimming took off 5 bases at V and 4 bases at J, with 11 bases between the two ends. This CDR3 region has 13 residues. TCRdb re-derived calls from the 5' RACE reads in MiXCR, one entry per CDR3 protein. The sample has 190,000 or so distinct CDR3 sequences; roughly a tenth are singletons. This clonotype was recorded many times. The clonotype was recovered from a young man who had mild COVID-19 (a few samples of this study predate the infection). Cell type and time point are not known. Sample: PBMCs or a T cell subset sorted from them (not recorded which). The chain joins TRBV12-3 or TRBV12-4 to TRBJ2-5; D not resolved. CDR3 DNA: TGTGCCAGCAGTCCCTTATCAGGAGAGACCCAGTACTTC. It is translated as CASSPLSGETQYF.